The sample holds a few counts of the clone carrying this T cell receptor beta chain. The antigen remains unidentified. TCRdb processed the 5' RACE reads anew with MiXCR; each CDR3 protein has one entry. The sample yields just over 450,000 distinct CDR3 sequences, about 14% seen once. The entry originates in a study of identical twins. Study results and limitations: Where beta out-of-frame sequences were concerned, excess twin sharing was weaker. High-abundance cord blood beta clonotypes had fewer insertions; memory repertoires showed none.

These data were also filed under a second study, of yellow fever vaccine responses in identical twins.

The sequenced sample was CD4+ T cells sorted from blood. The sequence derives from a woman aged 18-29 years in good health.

CDR3 in amino acids: CASRSRGGALEQFF. The DNA of the CDR3 is TGTGCCAGCCGCTCGCGCGGGGGGGCTCTTGAGCAGTTCTTC. The V call is TRBV5-8, the J call TRBJ2-1, with 9 bases aligning to TRBD2. The V gene end was trimmed by 7 bases and the J gene end by 9 bases; junction bases not matched to a gene: 11. The CDR3 totals 14 residues. Looked up from germline, CDR1 is SGHTS and CDR2 is YDEGEE. The full variable domain, completed using reference TRBV5-8 and TRBJ2-1, is EAGVTQSPTHLIKTRGQQATLRCSPISGHTSVYWYQQALGLGLQFLLWYDEGEERNRGNFPPRFSGRQFPNYSSELNVNALELEDSALYLCASRSRGGALEQFFGPGTRLTVL.